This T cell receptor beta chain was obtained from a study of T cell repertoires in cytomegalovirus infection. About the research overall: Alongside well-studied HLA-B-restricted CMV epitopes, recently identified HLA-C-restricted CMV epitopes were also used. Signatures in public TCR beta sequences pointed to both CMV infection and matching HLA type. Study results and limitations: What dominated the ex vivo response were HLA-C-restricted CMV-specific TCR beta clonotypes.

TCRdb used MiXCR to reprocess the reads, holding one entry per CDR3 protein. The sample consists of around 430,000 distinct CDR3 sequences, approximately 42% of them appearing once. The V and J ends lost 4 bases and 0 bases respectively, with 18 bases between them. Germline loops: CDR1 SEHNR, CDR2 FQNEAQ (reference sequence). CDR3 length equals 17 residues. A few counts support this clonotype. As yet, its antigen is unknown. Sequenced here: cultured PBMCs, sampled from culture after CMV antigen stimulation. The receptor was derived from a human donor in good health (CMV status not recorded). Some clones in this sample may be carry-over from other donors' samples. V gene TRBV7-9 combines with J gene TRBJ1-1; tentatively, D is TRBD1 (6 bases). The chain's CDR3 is CASSSHEGGRMNTEAFF. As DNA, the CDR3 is TGTGCCAGCAGCTCCCATGAAGGGGGTCGGATGAACACTGAAGCTTTCTTT.